These 8 T cell receptor beta chains originate from one sample sequenced in a study of identical twins. TCRdb re-called the 5' RACE reads with MiXCR, one entry per CDR3 protein. The sample lists some 690,000 distinct CDR3 sequences; approximately 22% were seen once. The same data also contributed to another study, on T cells expressing NK-cell markers.

What was sequenced was PBMCs. The origin of the receptors is a woman aged 18-29 years in good health.

The rearrangement links TRBV9 to TRBJ2-1; 11 bases are a match to TRBD2. Per germline, CDR1 SGDLS and CDR2 YYNGEE. The CDR3 loop spans 15 amino acids. Trimming at V came to 0 bases and at J to 6 bases, leaving 2 bases not matched to a gene. CDR3 in DNA: TGTGCCAGCAGCGTAGAGCTAGCGGGAGGCAATGAGCAGTTCTTC. Its translation: CASSVELAGGNEQFF.

V and J are TRBV20-1 and TRBJ2-7; TRBD2 agrees at 8 bases. CDR1 is DFQATT and CDR2 is SNEGSKA in the germline V gene (reference sequence). The CDR3 is made up of 15 amino acids. After removal of 3 bases from V and 3 bases from J, the junction contained 10 bases not matched to a gene. Here the CDR3 reads CSASISRAGVYEQYF. The CDR3 bases are TGCAGTGCTAGTATCTCTCGAGCGGGGGTCTACGAGCAGTACTTC.

The rearrangement uses TRBV5-1 and TRBJ2-1, with TRBD2 identical over 8 bases. J was trimmed by 4 bases and V by 0 bases; bases with no gene match: 12. The CDR3 runs 18 residues. CDR1 and CDR2 from the germline V gene are SGHRS and YFSETQ. The chain's CDR3 is CASSLGLAGGRTYNEQFF. Written as DNA, the CDR3 is TGCGCCAGCAGCTTGGGCCTGGCGGGAGGCCGGACTTACAATGAGCAGTTCTTC.

The chain carries TRBV29-1 and TRBJ2-7; D is undetermined. This CDR3 comprises 12 residues. Trimming shortened V by 6 bases and J by 5 bases, and 14 bases separated the two germline ends. The germline V gene encodes CDR1 SQVTM and CDR2 ANQGSEA. In DNA, the CDR3 is TGCAGCGTAAACGACGCCGTCCACGAGCAGTACTTC. This translates into CSVNDAVHEQYF.

In this sample, this clonotype turned up a few times. The chain employs TRBV5-5 and TRBJ1-2; TRBD1 is a possible D gene (5 bases). V shed 4 bases and J shed 2 bases, with 12 bases lying between them. Germline V gene data show CDR1 as SGHKS and CDR2 as YYEKEE (reference sequence). CDR3 size: 14 residues. CDR3 protein: CASSLIQANYGYTF. The CDR3 nucleotides read TGTGCCAGCAGCCTGATACAGGCCAACTATGGCTACACCTTC. The complete variable domain, with remaining parts taken from reference TRBV5-5 and TRBJ1-2, reads DAGVTQSPTHLIKTRGQQVTLRCSPISGHKSVSWYQQVLGQGPQFIFQYYEKEERGRGNFPDRFSARQFPNYSSELNVNALLLGDSALYLCASSLIQANYGYTFGSGTRLTVV.

This clonotype has only a few counts. The CDR3 DNA reads as TGTGCCTGGATTTCGGGGAGGTATGGCTACACCTTC. This translates into CAWISGRYGYTF. The V call is TRBV30, the J call TRBJ1-2; D gene unclear. CDR3 length: 12 amino acids. Trimming shortened V by 4 bases and J by 5 bases, and 11 bases separated the two germline ends. Germline CDR1 reads GTSNPN; CDR2 reads SVGIG (reference sequence).

This clonotype was picked up a small number of times. The V and J genes are TRBV6-1 and TRBJ1-4, with D perhaps matching TRBD1 (6 bases). The V and J ends lost 6 bases and 7 bases respectively, with 18 bases between them. This CDR3 has 15 amino acids. Germline V gene lookup returns CDR1 MNHNS and CDR2 SASEGT. CDR3 in amino acids: CASSLRGGWTEKLFF. The CDR3 DNA is TGTGCCAGCAGCCTAAGAGGGGGTTGGACTGAAAAACTGTTTTTT.

This clonotype was seen a few times. The chain links TRBV12-3 or TRBV12-4 to TRBJ1-1, with a tentative D call TRBD1 (5 bases). The CDR3 covers 14 residues. V was trimmed by 7 bases and J by 3 bases, leaving 15 bases between them. The DNA of the CDR3 is TGTGCCAGCACCCTCACGGACACCTACACTGAAGCTTTCTTT. It codes for CASTLTDTYTEAFF.